The 4 T cell receptor beta chains below were found in one sample sequenced in a study of OX40 agonist ivuxolimab in advanced cancers. Assay: immunoSEQ multiplex PCR; the TCRdb copy retains only in-frame clones and omits some. The repertoire includes approximately 61,000 clones, about 85% of them detected once, and approximately 0.35% sits in the top ten. The source material was CD4+ or CD8+ T cells sorted from blood, sampled in a trial of the OX40 agonist ivuxolimab. Source of these receptors: an adult with an advanced solid tumor such as melanoma, head and neck, liver or kidney cancer.

The V and J genes are TRBV4-3 and TRBJ2-7; TRBD1 agrees at 11 bases. Trimming removed 1 base from V and 4 bases from J; junction bases left unmatched: 3. In germline, CDR1 is LGHNA, CDR2 YSLEER. The CDR3 length is 15 residues. DNA for the CDR3: TGCGCCAGCAGCCAAGCCGGGACAGGGGGATACGAGCAGTACTTC. Protein sequence: CASSQAGTGGYEQYF.

The genes are TRBV5-4 and TRBJ2-3, with 8 nucleotides matching TRBD2. V was clipped by 2 bases and J by 4 bases; unmatched bases: 6. Per the germline V gene, CDR1 is SGHNT and CDR2 is YYREEE (reference sequence). The CDR3 totals 15 residues. The CDR3 sequence: CASSLTSGGADTQYF. CDR3 nucleotide sequence: TGTGCCAGCAGCTTAACGAGCGGGGGTGCAGATACGCAGTATTTT.

The chain links TRBV7-2 to TRBJ2-4; TRBD1 is a possible D gene (6 bases). V was pared by 0 bases and J by 1 base, with 10 bases between. The CDR3 spans 16 residues. The V gene's germline CDR1 is SGHTA and CDR2 FQGNSA. The CDR3 loop reads CASSLAAGAAKNIQYF. In DNA form, the CDR3 reads TGTGCCAGCAGCTTAGCGGCAGGGGCGGCCAAAAACATTCAGTACTTC.

The CDR3 is CASSLDSGANVLTF. In DNA form, the CDR3 reads TGTGCCAGCAGCTTAGACTCTGGGGCCAACGTCCTGACTTTC. The chain employs TRBV7-2 and TRBJ2-6; D gene ambiguous. Germline CDR1 and CDR2: SGHTA and FQGNSA. The V end was cut by 1 base, the J end by 0 bases, with 1 base between. The CDR3 extends over 14 amino acids. The entire variable domain, with the rest obtained from reference TRBV7-2 and TRBJ2-6, is as follows: GAGVSQSPSNKVTEKGKDVELRCDPISGHTALYWYRQSLGQGLEFLIYFQGNSAPDKSGLPSDRFSAERTGGSVSTLTIQRTQQEDSAVYLCASSLDSGANVLTFGAGSRLTVL.